The 30 T cell receptor beta chains listed next were all sequenced from one sample in a study of T-cell memory formation after mild COVID-19. TCRdb re-called the 5' RACE reads with MiXCR, one entry per CDR3 protein. The repertoire holds around 180,000 distinct CDR3 sequences, with roughly 17% as singletons. What was sequenced was PBMCs or a T cell subset sorted from them (not recorded which). The receptors were gathered from an adult woman who had mild COVID-19 (a few samples of this study predate the infection). Cell type and time point are not known.

In its sample, this clonotype was seen a few times. The chain links TRBV7-9 to TRBJ1-2; possible D gene TRBD1, 5 bases. The CDR3 runs 13 residues. Germline V gene lookup returns CDR1 SEHNR and CDR2 FQNEAQ (reference sequence). The V and J ends lost 6 bases and 5 bases respectively, with 13 bases between them. This chain's CDR3 is CASSSGRGYGYTF. DNA for the CDR3: TGTGCCAGCAGTTCAGGGAGAGGGTATGGCTACACCTTC.

The J gene is TRBJ2-3, the V gene TRBV24-1; either TRBD1 or TRBD2 may supply D (5 bases each). The CDR3 has 13 residues. Per the germline V gene, CDR1 is KGHDR and CDR2 is SFDVKD. V was shortened by 9 bases and J by 4 bases, with 13 bases between the two germline ends. DNA for the CDR3: TGTGCCACCGGCCGGGACGGAGCAGATACGCAGTATTTT. It yields the protein CATGRDGADTQYF.

This chain links TRBV7-2 with TRBJ2-7, with a possible D match to TRBD1 (6 bases). The V gene's germline CDR1 is SGHTA and CDR2 FQGNSA. The CDR3 spans 14 residues. The V and J ends lost 5 bases and 7 bases respectively, with 18 bases between them. CDR3 protein: CASSAYGTPIEQYF. The CDR3 region has the DNA TGTGCCAGCAGCGCTTACGGGACACCGATTGAGCAGTACTTC.

This chain connects TRBV12-3 or TRBV12-4 to TRBJ2-3; D is possibly TRBD2 (5 bases). The ends were cut back, 6 bases at V and 7 bases at J, with 14 bases in the middle. There are 13 residues in the CDR3. The CDR3 reads CASRPDSQYTQYF. The CDR3 region has the DNA TGTGCCAGCAGACCGGACTCCCAATATACGCAGTATTTT.

This chain uses TRBV5-1 with TRBJ2-7, with D possibly matching TRBD1 (6 bases). Germline CDR1 is SGHRS and CDR2 is YFSETQ. This CDR3 spans 14 amino acids. Trimming removed 3 bases at V and 0 bases at J, with 10 bases between. The DNA for the CDR3 is TGCGCCAGCAGCTGGGACACCCTCTCCTACGAGCAGTACTTC. It codes for CASSWDTLSYEQYF.

V usage is TRBV5-1 and J usage is TRBJ2-5, with 12 positions matching TRBD2. V shed 4 bases and J 3 bases; nucleotides not matched to a gene: 4. This CDR3 is 15 amino acids long. Germline CDR1 is SGHRS and CDR2 is YFSETQ. The CDR3 loop reads CASSPTSGGKETQYF. The CDR3 DNA reads as TGCGCCAGCAGCCCGACTAGCGGGGGTAAAGAGACCCAGTACTTC.

The gene calls are TRBV24-1 and TRBJ2-3; D remains unclear. V lost 4 bases, J lost 2 bases, and 15 bases lay in between. The CDR3 covers 16 residues. Germline loops: CDR1 KGHDR, CDR2 SFDVKD. CDR3 nucleotide sequence: TGTGCCACCAGTGACACACTGACAACCTACACAGATACGCAGTATTTT. Its translation is CATSDTLTTYTDTQYF.

This clonotype came up many times. V gene TRBV20-1 combines with J gene TRBJ2-1; possibly TRBD1 or TRBD2 for D (5 bases each). The germline V and J ends were trimmed by 0 bases and 10 bases, with 25 bases remaining between them. Germline lookup yields CDR1 DFQATT and CDR2 SNEGSKA (reference sequence). CDR3 length: 17 residues. CDR3 DNA: TGCAGTGCTAGAGATTTTCGGGGCCGTGAAGGTGTCGGGGAGCAGTTCTTC. It yields the protein CSARDFRGREGVGEQFF.

The rearrangement uses TRBV7-2 and TRBJ2-3, with D perhaps TRBD2 (5 bases). V was clipped by 2 bases and J by 0 bases, with 6 bases between them. Per the germline V gene, CDR1 is SGHTA and CDR2 is FQGNSA. The CDR3 runs 14 residues. This CDR3 is CASSLQRSTDTQYF. The DNA for the CDR3 is TGTGCCAGCAGCTTACAGCGGAGCACAGATACGCAGTATTTT. Together with reference TRBV7-2 and TRBJ2-3, the CDR3 gives the full variable domain: GAGVSQSPSNKVTEKGKDVELRCDPISGHTALYWYRQSLGQGLEFLIYFQGNSAPDKSGLPSDRFSAERTGGSVSTLTIQRTQQEDSAVYLCASSLQRSTDTQYFGPGTRLTVL.

V is TRBV7-2 and J is TRBJ1-2; possibly TRBD1 for D (5 bases). The CDR3 consists of 15 residues. Looked up from germline, CDR1 is SGHTA and CDR2 is FQGNSA. Deletions cut 5 bases from V and 5 bases from J, with 18 bases between. The CDR3, as DNA: TGTGCCAGCAGCCCTACACCGGGGACTCCTTATGGCTACACCTTC. Translation gives CASSPTPGTPYGYTF.

This clonotype was observed at least ten times. The V and J genes are TRBV7-9 and TRBJ2-3; 7 nucleotides align to TRBD2. The CDR3 has 15 residues. The ends lost 6 bases at V and 1 base at J; junction bases unmatched: 7. Germline lookup yields CDR1 SEHNR and CDR2 FQNEAQ (reference sequence). CDR3 nucleotides: TGTGCCAGCAGTTCCCCAGGGAGGGGCACAGATACGCAGTATTTT. Amino acid sequence: CASSSPGRGTDTQYF.

The CDR3 coding sequence is TGTGCCAGCAGCCAAGAATCCGGGACCCTGAGCTCCTACGAGCAGTACTTC. It encodes CASSQESGTLSSYEQYF. V and J are TRBV14 and TRBJ2-7, with D possibly called TRBD1 or TRBD2 (5 bases each). From germline, CDR1 is SGHDN and CDR2 FVKESK. The CDR3 is made up of 17 amino acids. V lost 0 bases to trimming and J lost 0 bases, with 15 bases between them.

This clonotype has only a few counts. This rearrangement joins TRBV19 to TRBJ2-1; a weak D match, TRBD1 (5 bases). The CDR3 loop spans 11 amino acids. Germline V gene data show CDR1 as LNHDA and CDR2 as SQIVND (reference sequence). V was clipped by 7 bases and J by 8 bases, with 9 bases between them. The CDR3 DNA reads TGTGCCAGTAACGCAGGGCATGAGCAGTTCTTC. Its protein product is CASNAGHEQFF. Together with reference TRBV19 and TRBJ2-1, the CDR3 gives the full variable domain: DGGITQSPKYLFRKEGQNVTLSCEQNLNHDAMYWYRQDPGQGLRLIYYSQIVNDFQKGDIAEGYSVSREKKESFPLTVTSAQKNPTAFYLCASNAGHEQFFGPGTRLTVL.

The chain carries TRBV7-9 and TRBJ1-5; TRBD1 agrees at 7 bases. There are 15 residues in the CDR3. Germline values: CDR1 SEHNR, CDR2 FQNEAQ (reference sequence). V trimming: 4 bases; J trimming: 3 bases; junction bases outside the gene matches: 6. CDR3 sequence (DNA): TGTGCCAGCAGCTCACAGGGGCCTATCAATCAGCCCCAGCATTTT. Protein product: CASSSQGPINQPQHF.

This rearrangement joins TRBV7-2 to TRBJ1-1; 8 bases agree with TRBD1. Germline CDR1 reads SGHTA; CDR2 reads FQGNSA. Trimming took 7 bases from V and 4 from J; bases not matched to a gene: 5. This CDR3 comprises 13 residues. The CDR3 region is CASNHRGVTEAFF. The CDR3 nucleotides read TGTGCCAGCAATCACAGGGGGGTCACTGAAGCTTTCTTT.

The rearrangement joins TRBV5-1 to TRBJ2-2; D unresolved. Per the germline V gene, CDR1 is SGHRS and CDR2 is YFSETQ. CDR3 length: 14 residues. V gave up 1 base and J gave up 2 bases, with 6 bases separating them. CDR3 nucleotides: TGCGCCAGCAGCTTGTATGTTAACACCGGGGAGCTGTTTTTT. This translates into CASSLYVNTGELFF.

This clonotype was counted only a few times. This rearrangement joins TRBV12-3 or TRBV12-4 to TRBJ1-1; D not resolved. V shed 3 bases and J shed 4 bases, with 9 bases lying between them. CDR3 size: 13 residues. The CDR3: CASSFSRGTEAFF. CDR3 DNA: TGTGCCAGCAGTTTTTCCAGAGGCACTGAAGCTTTCTTT.

The chain has TRBV5-1 and TRBJ2-7, with 8 bases lining up with TRBD1. Trimming removed 0 bases from V and 0 bases from J; junction bases left unmatched: 2. Per the germline V gene, CDR1 is SGHRS and CDR2 is YFSETQ. This CDR3 region has 15 residues. The CDR3 here is CASSLAGGFSYEQYF. Written as DNA, the CDR3 is TGCGCCAGCAGCTTGGCAGGGGGCTTCTCCTACGAGCAGTACTTC.

This clonotype was counted at least ten times. The V call is TRBV12-3 or TRBV12-4, the J call TRBJ2-7; TRBD1 is a possible D gene (6 bases). With 3 bases removed from V and 9 bases from J, the gap between germline ends came to 30 bases. The CDR3 loop spans 18 amino acids. The DNA for the CDR3 is TGTGCCAGCAGTTTGGGGGAAAGTCGGACAGCCGTTTCGGCCGGGCAGTACTTC. Its protein is CASSLGESRTAVSAGQYF.

The chain uses TRBV2 and TRBJ1-1; D may be TRBD1 (5 bases). The germline CDR1 and CDR2 sequences are SNHLY and FYNNEI. The CDR3 consists of 14 residues. Trimming pared 4 bases from V and 5 bases from J, leaving 14 bases between. The CDR3 DNA sequence: TGTGCCAGCAGTGTAGCTGCAGGGAGGACTGAAGCTTTCTTT. It specifies CASSVAAGRTEAFF.

This clonotype came up a few times. The gene calls are TRBV7-3 and TRBJ2-5; 7 bases are shared with TRBD2. The CDR3 spans 15 residues. CDR1 is SGHTA, CDR2 FQGTGA, per germline. V trimming: 5 bases; J trimming: 3 bases; junction bases outside the gene matches: 9. DNA for the CDR3: TGTGCCAGCAGCCTACGGGGGGAGCCGGAAGAGACCCAGTACTTC. It codes for CASSLRGEPEETQYF.

This clonotype has more than one count but fewer than ten. The CDR3 DNA follows: TGTGCCAGCAGTTTAACACATACGTATGGCTACACCTTC. The encoded protein is CASSLTHTYGYTF. V usage is TRBV27 and J usage is TRBJ1-2; no clear D. The CDR3 has 13 residues. Germline V gene data show CDR1 as MNHEY and CDR2 as SMNVEV (reference sequence). Trimming cost V 2 bases and J 5 bases, with 9 bases left between them.

This clonotype has at least ten counts. The chain links TRBV7-2 to TRBJ2-5; D possibly corresponds to TRBD1 (6 bases). The length of the CDR3 is 13 residues. V was clipped by 6 bases and J by 0 bases, with 8 bases between them. Germline V CDR1 and CDR2: SGHTA, FQGNSA. DNA of the CDR3: TGTGCCAGCAGTCAGGGGTACCAAGAGACCCAGTACTTC. Residues: CASSQGYQETQYF.

The chain links TRBV2 to TRBJ2-3; D not certain. The CDR3 covers 14 residues. Germline loops: CDR1 SNHLY, CDR2 FYNNEI. Trimming left V 4 bases short and J 0 bases short, with 8 bases between. The CDR3 reads CASSVLSSTDTQYF. In DNA, the CDR3 is TGTGCCAGCAGTGTGCTATCTAGCACAGATACGCAGTATTTT.

There are a few counts of this clonotype. The genes are TRBV28 and TRBJ2-3, with D unclear. CDR3 length: 11 residues. V was cut by 6 bases and J by 5 bases, with 6 bases left in between. Germline CDR1 is MDHEN and CDR2 is SYDVKM. The DNA of the CDR3 is TGTGCCAGCAGCCCCGTAGATACGCAGTATTTT. This codes for CASSPVDTQYF.

The chain is built from TRBV5-1 and TRBJ1-4; a weak D match, TRBD1 (6 bases). This CDR3 has 15 amino acids. V shed 4 bases and J shed 7 bases, with 17 bases lying between them. In germline, CDR1 is SGHRS, CDR2 YFSETQ. The CDR3 protein is CASSPDGTSTEKLFF. CDR3 coding DNA: TGCGCCAGCAGCCCAGACGGGACAAGTACTGAAAAACTGTTTTTT.

V gene TRBV3-1 combines with J gene TRBJ2-5, with 7 positions matching TRBD2. Germline loops: CDR1 LGHDT, CDR2 YNNKEL (reference sequence). With V trimmed by 8 bases and J by 5 bases, 14 bases remained unmatched. CDR3 length: 15 residues. In DNA, the CDR3 is TGTGCCAGCGCCTCGGGGGGTGCTTGGTTGGAGACCCAGTACTTC. As protein: CASASGGAWLETQYF.

The chain couples TRBV5-1 to TRBJ1-2; D might be TRBD1 (6 bases). V was trimmed by 0 bases and J by 4 bases, leaving 16 bases between them. CDR1 is SGHRS and CDR2 is YFSETQ in the germline V gene. The CDR3 is made up of 16 amino acids. The CDR3 protein is CASSLEAGDISYGYTF. For the CDR3, the DNA is TGCGCCAGCAGCTTGGAAGCCGGGGACATCTCCTATGGCTACACCTTC.

This rearrangement joins TRBV5-8 to TRBJ2-7; 10 bases align to TRBD2. The trim removed 4 bases at V and 6 bases at J, leaving 4 bases unmatched. Germline assignment: CDR1 SGHTS and CDR2 YDEGEE. The CDR3 is 13 residues long. The CDR3 loop reads CASSPGLASEQYF. DNA for the CDR3: TGTGCCAGCAGCCCGGGACTAGCGAGCGAGCAGTACTTC.

This clonotype was counted between two and nine times. The V gene is TRBV7-3, the J gene TRBJ2-2; the match to TRBD1 covers 9 bases. Germline CDR1 is SGHTA and CDR2 is FQGTGA. The CDR3 totals 16 residues. The J segment lost 3 bases and the V segment lost 2 bases, leaving 4 bases of the junction unmatched. This chain's CDR3 is CASSLGTGSHTGELFF. The CDR3 DNA reads as TGTGCCAGCAGCTTAGGGACAGGGAGTCACACCGGGGAGCTGTTTTTT.